This T cell receptor beta chain is drawn from a study of PD-L1 blockade in urothelial cancer. Study-wide context: The patients first took atezolizumab in about 2014, receiving 1,200 mg intravenously every 3 weeks. Between 0 and 3 prior chemotherapy regimens had been given to patients. Study observations and caveats: Pretreatment TCR clonality in blood, when below the median, was predictive of better survival.

Clones were read by immunoSEQ multiplex PCR, and TCRdb kept only the in-frame ones, dropping some. In the table there are under 40,000 clones, around nine tenths of which are singletons. To note about this clone: The target antigen is unknown.

Locally advanced or metastatic urothelial carcinoma was present in patients. Trimming removed 0 bases from V and 4 bases from J; junction bases left unmatched: 1. The CDR3 has 14 residues. Germline V gene sequence: CDR1 SGHRS, CDR2 YFSETQ. V and J are TRBV5-1 and TRBJ2-1; 7 nucleotides align to TRBD2. Sequences were derived from PBMCs, sampled around atezolizumab (anti-PD-L1) treatment. The receptor's source is a man in his sixties or seventies with urothelial cancer. The CDR3 loop is CASSLEGLYNEQFF. The CDR3 DNA reads TGCGCCAGCAGCTTGGAGGGACTATACAATGAGCAGTTCTTC. The full variable domain, with the rest looked up from reference TRBV5-1 and TRBJ2-1, is KAGVTQTPRYLIKTRGQQVTLSCSPISGHRSVSWYQQTPGQGLQFLFEYFSETQRNKGNFPGRFSGRQFSNSRSEMNVSTLELGDSALYLCASSLEGLYNEQFFGPGTRLTVL.